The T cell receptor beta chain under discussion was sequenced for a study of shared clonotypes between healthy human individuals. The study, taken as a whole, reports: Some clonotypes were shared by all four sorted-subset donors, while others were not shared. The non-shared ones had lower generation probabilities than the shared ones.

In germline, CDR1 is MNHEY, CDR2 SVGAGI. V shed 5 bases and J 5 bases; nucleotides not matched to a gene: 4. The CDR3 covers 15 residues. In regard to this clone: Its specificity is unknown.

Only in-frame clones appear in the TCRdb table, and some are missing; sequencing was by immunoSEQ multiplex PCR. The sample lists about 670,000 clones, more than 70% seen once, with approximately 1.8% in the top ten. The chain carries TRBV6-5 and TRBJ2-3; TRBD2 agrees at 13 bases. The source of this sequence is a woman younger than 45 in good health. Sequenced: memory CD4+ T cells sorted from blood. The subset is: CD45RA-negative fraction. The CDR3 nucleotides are TGTGCCAGCAGTCAACTAGCGGGAGGGTTAGATACGCAGTATTTT. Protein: CASSQLAGGLDTQYF.